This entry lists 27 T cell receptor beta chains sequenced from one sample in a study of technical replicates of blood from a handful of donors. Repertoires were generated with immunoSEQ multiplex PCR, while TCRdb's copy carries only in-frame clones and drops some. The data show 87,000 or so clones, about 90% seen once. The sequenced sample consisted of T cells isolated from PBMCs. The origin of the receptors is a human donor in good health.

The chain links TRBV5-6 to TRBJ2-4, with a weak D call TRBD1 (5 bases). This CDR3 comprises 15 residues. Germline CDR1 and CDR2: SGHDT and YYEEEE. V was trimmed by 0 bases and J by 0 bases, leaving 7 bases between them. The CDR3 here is CASSLEGLAKNIQYF. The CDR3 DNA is TGTGCCAGCAGCTTGGAGGGGCTAGCCAAAAACATTCAGTACTTC. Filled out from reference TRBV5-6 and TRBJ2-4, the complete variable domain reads DAGVTQSPTHLIKTRGQQVTLRCSPKSGHDTVSWYQQALGQGPQFIFQYYEEEERQRGNFPDRFSGHQFPNYSSELNVNALLLGDSALYLCASSLEGLAKNIQYFGAGTRLSVL.

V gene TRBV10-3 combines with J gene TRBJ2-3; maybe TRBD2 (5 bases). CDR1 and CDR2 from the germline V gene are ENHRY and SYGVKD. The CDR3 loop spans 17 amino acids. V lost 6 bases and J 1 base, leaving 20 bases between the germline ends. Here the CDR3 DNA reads TGTGCCATCAGCCGACTAACAGACTTCAGTGGCACAGATACGCAGTATTTT. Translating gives CAISRLTDFSGTDTQYF.

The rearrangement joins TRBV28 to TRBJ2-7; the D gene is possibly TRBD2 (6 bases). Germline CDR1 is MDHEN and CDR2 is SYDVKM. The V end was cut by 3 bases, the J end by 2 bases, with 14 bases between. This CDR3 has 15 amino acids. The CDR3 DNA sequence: TGTGCCAGCAGTTTGGAGGGGCCGCAAACCTACGAGCAGTACTTC. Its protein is CASSLEGPQTYEQYF.

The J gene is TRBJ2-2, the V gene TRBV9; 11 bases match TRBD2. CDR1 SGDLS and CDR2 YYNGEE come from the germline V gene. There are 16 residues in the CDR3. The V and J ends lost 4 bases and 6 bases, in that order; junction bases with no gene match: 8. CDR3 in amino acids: CASSLKTSGSAGELFF. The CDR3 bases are TGTGCCAGCAGCCTTAAAACTAGCGGGAGTGCCGGGGAGCTGTTTTTT.

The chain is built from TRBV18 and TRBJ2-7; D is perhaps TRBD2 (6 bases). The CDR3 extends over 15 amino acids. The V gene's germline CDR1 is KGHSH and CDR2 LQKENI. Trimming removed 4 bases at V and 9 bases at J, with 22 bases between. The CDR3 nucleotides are TGTGCCAGCTCACAAACCGGGGGTATGAAGGAGGGGCAGTACTTC. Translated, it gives CASSQTGGMKEGQYF.

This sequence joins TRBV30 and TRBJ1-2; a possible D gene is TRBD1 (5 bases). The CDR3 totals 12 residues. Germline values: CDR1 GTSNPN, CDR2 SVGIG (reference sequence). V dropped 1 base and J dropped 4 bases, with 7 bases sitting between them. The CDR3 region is CAWSDQGYGYTF. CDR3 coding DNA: TGTGCCTGGAGTGATCAGGGCTATGGCTACACCTTC.

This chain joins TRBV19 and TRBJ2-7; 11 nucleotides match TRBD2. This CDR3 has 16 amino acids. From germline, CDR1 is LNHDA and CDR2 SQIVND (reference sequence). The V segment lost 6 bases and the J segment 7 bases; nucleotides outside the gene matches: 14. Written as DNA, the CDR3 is TGTGCCAGTAGGGATAGCGGGGGGGCCGGTGCTCGTGAGCAGTACTTC. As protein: CASRDSGGAGAREQYF.

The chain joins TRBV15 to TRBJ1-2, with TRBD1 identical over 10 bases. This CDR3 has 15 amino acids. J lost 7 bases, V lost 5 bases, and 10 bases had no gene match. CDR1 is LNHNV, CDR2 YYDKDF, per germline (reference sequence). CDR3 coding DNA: TGTGCCACCAGCCCTCGGGACAGGGGAGTAGGTGGCTACACCTTC. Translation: CATSPRDRGVGGYTF.

CDR3 sequence (DNA): TGTGCCAGCAGCCCACAGAGCTGGACTCAGCAAAACGAGCAGTACTTC. It specifies CASSPQSWTQQNEQYF. This chain connects TRBV14 to TRBJ2-7; possible D gene TRBD2, 5 bases. V lost 4 bases and J 5 bases, leaving 21 bases between the germline ends. CDR1 and CDR2 from the germline V gene are SGHDN and FVKESK. The CDR3 length is 16 residues.

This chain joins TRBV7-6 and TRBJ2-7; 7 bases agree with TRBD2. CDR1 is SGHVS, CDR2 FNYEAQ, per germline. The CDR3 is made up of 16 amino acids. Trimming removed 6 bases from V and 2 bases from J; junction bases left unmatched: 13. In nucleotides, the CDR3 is TGTGCCAGCAGTCTGTCAACCGGGACTATCGCCTACGAGCAGTACTTC. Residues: CASSLSTGTIAYEQYF.

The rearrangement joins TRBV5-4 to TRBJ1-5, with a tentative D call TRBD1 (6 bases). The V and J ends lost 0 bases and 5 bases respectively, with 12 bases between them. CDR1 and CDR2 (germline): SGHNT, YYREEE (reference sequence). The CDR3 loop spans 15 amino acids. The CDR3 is CASSLGQGSDQPQHF. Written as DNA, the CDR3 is TGTGCCAGCAGCTTGGGTCAGGGGAGTGATCAGCCCCAGCATTTT.

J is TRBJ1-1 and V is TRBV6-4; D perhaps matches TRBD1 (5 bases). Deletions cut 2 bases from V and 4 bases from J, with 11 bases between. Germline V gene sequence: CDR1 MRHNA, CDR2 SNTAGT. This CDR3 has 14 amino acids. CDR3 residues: CASSDGRDGTEAFF. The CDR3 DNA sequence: TGTGCCAGCAGTGACGGCAGGGATGGCACTGAAGCTTTCTTT.

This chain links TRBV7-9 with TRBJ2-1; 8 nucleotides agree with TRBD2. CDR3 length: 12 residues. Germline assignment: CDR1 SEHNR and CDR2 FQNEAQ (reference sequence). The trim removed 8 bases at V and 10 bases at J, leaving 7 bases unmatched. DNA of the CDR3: TGTGCCAGCTCCGGGGGGGAGGCGGAGCAGTTCTTC. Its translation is CASSGGEAEQFF.

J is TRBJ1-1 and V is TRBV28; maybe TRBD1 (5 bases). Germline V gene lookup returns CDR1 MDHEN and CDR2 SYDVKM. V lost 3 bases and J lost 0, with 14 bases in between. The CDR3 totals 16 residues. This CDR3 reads CASSFFQGILNTEAFF. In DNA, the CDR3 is TGTGCCAGCAGTTTTTTTCAGGGAATTTTGAACACTGAAGCTTTCTTT.

The CDR3, as DNA: TGTGCCAGCAGTTCCCCGAGACAGGGGCTCTACGAGCAGTACTTC. It codes for CASSSPRQGLYEQYF. The chain uses TRBV28 and TRBJ2-7; 8 nucleotides align to TRBD1. This CDR3 has 15 residues. Trimming removed 4 bases from V and 3 bases from J; junction bases left unmatched: 8. Germline lookup yields CDR1 MDHEN and CDR2 SYDVKM.

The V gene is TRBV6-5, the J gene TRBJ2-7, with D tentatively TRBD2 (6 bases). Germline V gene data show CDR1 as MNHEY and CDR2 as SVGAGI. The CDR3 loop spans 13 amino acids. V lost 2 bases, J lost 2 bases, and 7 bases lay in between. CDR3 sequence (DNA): TGTGCCAGCAGTTACGCGGGGCCCTACGAGCAGTACTTC. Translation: CASSYAGPYEQYF.

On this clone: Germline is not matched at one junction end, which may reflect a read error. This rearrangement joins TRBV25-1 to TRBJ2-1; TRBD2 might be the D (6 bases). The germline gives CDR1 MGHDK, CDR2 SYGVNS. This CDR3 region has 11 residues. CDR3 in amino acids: CASRAGNEQFF. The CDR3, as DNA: TGTGCAAGCAGGGCGGGGAATGAGCAGTTCTTC.

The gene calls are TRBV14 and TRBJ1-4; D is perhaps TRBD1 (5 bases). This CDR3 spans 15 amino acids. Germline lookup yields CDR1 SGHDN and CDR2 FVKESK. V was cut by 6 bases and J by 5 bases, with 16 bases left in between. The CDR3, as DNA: TGTGCCAGCAGTCACTACGGAGGGGTAAATGAAAAACTGTTTTTT. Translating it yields CASSHYGGVNEKLFF.

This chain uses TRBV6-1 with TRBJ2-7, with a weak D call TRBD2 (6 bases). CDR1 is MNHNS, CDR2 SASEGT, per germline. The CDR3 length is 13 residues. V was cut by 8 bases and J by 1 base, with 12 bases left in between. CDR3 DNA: TGTGCCAGCTTCCCTAGCGAGTCCTACGAGCAGTACTTC. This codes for CASFPSESYEQYF.

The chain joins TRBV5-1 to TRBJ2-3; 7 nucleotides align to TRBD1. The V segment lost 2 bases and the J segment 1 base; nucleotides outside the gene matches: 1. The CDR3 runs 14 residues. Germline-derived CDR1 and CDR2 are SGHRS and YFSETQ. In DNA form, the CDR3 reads TGCGCCAGCAGCTTCGGACAGGGCACAGATACGCAGTATTTT. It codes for CASSFGQGTDTQYF.

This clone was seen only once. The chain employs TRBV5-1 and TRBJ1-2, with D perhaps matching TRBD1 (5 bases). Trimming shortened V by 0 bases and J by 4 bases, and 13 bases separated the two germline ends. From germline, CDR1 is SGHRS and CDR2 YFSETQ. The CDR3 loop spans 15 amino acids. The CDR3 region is CASSLVQGGPYGYTF. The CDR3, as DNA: TGCGCCAGCAGCTTGGTTCAGGGAGGACCCTATGGCTACACCTTC.

The CDR3 loop is CASSSKETENEQYF. The CDR3 DNA reads TGTGCCAGCAGCTCAAAAGAGACAGAAAACGAGCAGTACTTC. V gene TRBV11-2 combines with J gene TRBJ2-7; tentatively, D is TRBD1 (5 bases). Germline CDR1 reads SGHAT; CDR2 reads FQNNGV. This CDR3 spans 14 amino acids. V was pared by 4 bases and J by 5 bases, with 15 bases between.

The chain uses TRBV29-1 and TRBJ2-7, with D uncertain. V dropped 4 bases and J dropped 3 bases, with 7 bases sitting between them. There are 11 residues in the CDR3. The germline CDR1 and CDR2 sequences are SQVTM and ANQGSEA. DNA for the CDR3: TGCAGCGTTGGGAGTCTCTACGAGCAGTACTTC. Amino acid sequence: CSVGSLYEQYF.

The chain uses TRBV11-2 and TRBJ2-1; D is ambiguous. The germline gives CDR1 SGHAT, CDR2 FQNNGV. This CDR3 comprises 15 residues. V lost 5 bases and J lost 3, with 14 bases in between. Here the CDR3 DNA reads TGTGCCAGCAGCCTCCTTACGGGTTACTACAATGAGCAGTTCTTC. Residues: CASSLLTGYYNEQFF.

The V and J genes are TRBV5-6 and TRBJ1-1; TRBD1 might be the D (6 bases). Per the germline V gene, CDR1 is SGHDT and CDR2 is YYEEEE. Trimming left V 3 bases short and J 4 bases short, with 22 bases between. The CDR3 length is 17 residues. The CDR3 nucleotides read TGTGCCAGCAGCTCTAGGACAGAGTCCCCCCTTGGCACTGAAGCTTTCTTT. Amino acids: CASSSRTESPLGTEAFF.

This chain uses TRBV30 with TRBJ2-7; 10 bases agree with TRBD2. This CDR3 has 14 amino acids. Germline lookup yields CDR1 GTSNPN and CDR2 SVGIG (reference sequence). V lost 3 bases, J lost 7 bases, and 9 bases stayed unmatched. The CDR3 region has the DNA TGTGCCTGGAGGTTAGCGGGGGGCTCGGGGGAGCAGTACTTC. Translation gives CAWRLAGGSGEQYF.

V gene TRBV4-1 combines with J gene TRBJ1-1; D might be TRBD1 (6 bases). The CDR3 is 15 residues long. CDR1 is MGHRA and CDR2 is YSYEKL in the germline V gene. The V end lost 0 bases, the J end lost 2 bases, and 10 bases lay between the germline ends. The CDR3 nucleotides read TGCGCCAGCAGCCAAGACTCAGGGGTTAACACTGAAGCTTTCTTT. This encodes CASSQDSGVNTEAFF.